The 18 T cell receptor beta chains below come from one sample, sequenced in a study of cytomegalovirus exposure and HLA in healthy donors. 13 Jbeta primers and 60 Vbeta primers were used for the PCR. Measured with immunoSEQ multiplex PCR; TCRdb has only the in-frame clones, and not every one. The sample consists of 130,000 to 150,000 clones, about 74% of them appearing once. The material sequenced was PBMCs. The receptors come from a woman between 50 and 59 years old in good health and CMV-seronegative.

The rearrangement uses TRBV30 and TRBJ1-1; D not certain. Trimming stripped 3 bases from V and 5 bases from J, with 13 bases between. This CDR3 has 13 amino acids. In germline, CDR1 is GTSNPN, CDR2 SVGIG (reference sequence). The CDR3 DNA follows: TGTGCCTGGAGACCAGGACGGGAGACTGAAGCTTTCTTT. Translation: CAWRPGRETEAFF. Full variable domain (rest looked up from reference TRBV30 and TRBJ1-1): SQTIHQWPATLVQPVGSPLSLECTVEGTSNPNLYWYRQAAGRGLQLLFYSVGIGQISSEVPQNLSASRPQDRQFILSSKKLLLSDSGFYLCAWRPGRETEAFFGQGTRLTVV.

The V gene is TRBV27, the J gene TRBJ1-1; 7 bases agree with TRBD1. V shed 5 bases, J shed 1 base, and the junction held 13 bases outside the gene matches. The CDR3 consists of 17 residues. The V gene's germline CDR1 is MNHEY and CDR2 SMNVEV (reference sequence). CDR3 sequence reads: CASSAYSNRGRNTEAFF. The CDR3 DNA follows: TGTGCCAGCAGTGCCTACTCTAACAGGGGTCGGAACACTGAAGCTTTCTTT.

CDR3 loop: CASMRDHEQYF. CDR3 coding DNA: TGTGCCAGCATGCGGGACCACGAGCAGTACTTC. The chain couples TRBV27 to TRBJ2-7; possible D gene TRBD2, 6 bases. CDR3 size: 11 residues. V was clipped by 7 bases and J by 5 bases, with 9 bases between them. Germline V gene lookup returns CDR1 MNHEY and CDR2 SMNVEV (reference sequence).

The rearrangement joins TRBV5-1 to TRBJ1-4; D is undetermined. CDR1 is SGHRS and CDR2 is YFSETQ in the germline V gene. This CDR3 is built from 16 residues. V was shortened by 0 bases and J by 7 bases, with 16 bases between the two germline ends. This CDR3 is CASSLARNNVAEKLFF. The CDR3 DNA sequence: TGCGCCAGCAGCTTGGCGAGGAATAACGTAGCTGAAAAACTGTTTTTT.

The V call is TRBV6-4, the J call TRBJ2-3; 9 positions match TRBD2. This CDR3 region has 17 residues. V gave up 0 bases and J gave up 0 bases; unmatched junction bases: 4. From germline, CDR1 is MRHNA and CDR2 SNTAGT. The CDR3 protein is CASSDSAAGGSTDTQYF. CDR3 bases: TGTGCCAGCAGTGACTCGGCGGCGGGGGGGAGCACAGATACGCAGTATTTT.

The V gene is TRBV19, the J gene TRBJ1-5, with 11 positions matching TRBD1. The V gene end was trimmed by 7 bases and the J gene end by 6 bases; junction bases not matched to a gene: 8. The germline V gene encodes CDR1 LNHDA and CDR2 SQIVND (reference sequence). The CDR3 spans 15 residues. The DNA for the CDR3 is TGTGCCAGTACCTGGGGACAGGGGGTACGTCAGCCCCAGCATTTT. Its protein is CASTWGQGVRQPQHF.

The rearrangement uses TRBV7-3 and TRBJ2-4; no definite D call. CDR1 is SGHTA, CDR2 FQGTGA, per germline. V lost 2 bases and J 8 bases, leaving 10 bases between the germline ends. This CDR3 region has 13 residues. This CDR3 reads CASSLEPTDIQYF. The CDR3 DNA follows: TGTGCCAGCAGCTTAGAGCCAACGGACATTCAGTACTTC.

This clone was found once. The CDR3 is CASSSTQGTDTQYF. The CDR3 bases are TGTGCCAGCAGCTCAACACAGGGGACAGATACGCAGTATTTT. The chain has TRBV5-4 and TRBJ2-3, with 7 bases fitting TRBD1. From germline, CDR1 is SGHNT and CDR2 YYREEE (reference sequence). V lost 3 bases to trimming and J lost 3 bases; unmatched junction nucleotides: 4. This CDR3 comprises 14 residues.

V usage is TRBV28 and J usage is TRBJ2-4; TRBD2 agrees at 9 bases. CDR1 and CDR2 from the germline V gene are MDHEN and SYDVKM. V shed 6 bases and J 9 bases; nucleotides not matched to a gene: 9. The CDR3 has 14 residues. The CDR3 protein is CASSFDVAGVIQYF. The CDR3 bases are TGTGCCAGCAGCTTTGACGTAGCGGGGGTCATTCAGTACTTC.

V is TRBV15 and J is TRBJ2-1; perhaps TRBD1 as D (5 bases). Germline V gives CDR1 LNHNV, CDR2 YYDKDF (reference sequence). CDR3 length: 16 residues. V dropped 3 bases and J dropped 5 bases, with 17 bases sitting between them. CDR3 amino acids: CATSSAPWGEDNEQFF. CDR3 DNA sequence: TGTGCCACCAGCAGTGCCCCCTGGGGCGAAGACAATGAGCAGTTCTTC.

There are a few counts of this clone. V and J are TRBV7-2 and TRBJ2-5, with D tentatively TRBD2 (5 bases). The germline gives CDR1 SGHTA, CDR2 FQGNSA. Trimming left V 0 bases short and J 7 bases short, with 9 bases between. This CDR3 is built from 13 residues. CDR3 in amino acids: CASSLALVGTQYF. In DNA form, the CDR3 reads TGTGCCAGCAGCTTAGCACTAGTCGGGACCCAGTACTTC.

This clone has only a few counts. The CDR3 loop is CASNQARNQPQHF. The CDR3 nucleotides are TGTGCCAGTAATCAGGCCCGCAATCAGCCCCAGCATTTT. The chain carries TRBV19 and TRBJ1-5, with unresolved D. Trimming left V 7 bases short and J 2 bases short, with 9 bases between. The CDR3 is 13 amino acids. Germline values: CDR1 LNHDA, CDR2 SQIVND (reference sequence).

This rearrangement joins TRBV5-1 to TRBJ1-1; the D is unclear. CDR1 is SGHRS and CDR2 is YFSETQ in the germline V gene. V was clipped by 2 bases and J by 0 bases, with 5 bases between them. The CDR3 has 13 amino acids. CDR3 sequence: CASSLTLNTEAFF. DNA of the CDR3: TGCGCCAGCAGCTTAACACTGAACACTGAAGCTTTCTTT.

The genes are TRBV6-1 and TRBJ2-1; D might be TRBD2 (5 bases). Deletions cut 2 bases from V and 9 bases from J, with 14 bases between. Germline V gene lookup returns CDR1 MNHNS and CDR2 SASEGT. The CDR3 totals 14 residues. CDR3 sequence (DNA): TGTGCCAGCAGTGAACTCTCGGGATGGGGTGAGCAGTTCTTC. Translating it yields CASSELSGWGEQFF.

V usage is TRBV10-3 and J usage is TRBJ2-2, with D perhaps matching TRBD1 (5 bases). CDR3 size: 14 residues. V was trimmed by 3 bases and J by 2 bases, leaving 7 bases between them. From germline, CDR1 is ENHRY and CDR2 SYGVKD. The CDR3 sequence: CAISDRVNTGELFF. Here the CDR3 DNA reads TGTGCCATCAGTGACAGGGTTAACACCGGGGAGCTGTTTTTT.

This clone was seen a few times. This chain uses TRBV30 with TRBJ2-3, with D unresolved. Trimming stripped 0 bases from V and 2 bases from J, with 3 bases between. CDR3 length: 12 amino acids. Germline CDR1 GTSNPN, CDR2 SVGIG (reference sequence). CDR3 bases: TGTGCCTGGAGTGTCTTCACAGATACGCAGTATTTT. This sequence encodes CAWSVFTDTQYF.

The chain joins TRBV2 to TRBJ1-2, with TRBD1 as a possible D gene (5 bases). Germline CDR1 SNHLY, CDR2 FYNNEI. The V gene lost 4 bases and the J gene lost 8 bases, with 11 bases spanning the gap. CDR3 length equals 12 residues. The CDR3 bases are TGTGCCAGCAGTGGGGGCGGGGGGGGCTACACCTTC. Protein product: CASSGGGGGYTF. Using reference TRBV2 and TRBJ1-2 for the parts outside the CDR3, the full variable domain is EPEVTQTPSHQVTQMGQEVILRCVPISNHLYFYWYRQILGQKVEFLVSFYNNEISEKSEIFDDQFSVERPDGSNFTLKIRSTKLEDSAMYFCASSGGGGGYTFGSGTRLTVV.

The V call is TRBV27, the J call TRBJ2-7; TRBD1 aligns across 7 bases. Germline trimming cut 5 bases from V and 3 bases from J; bases unmatched to any gene: 4. The CDR3 sequence is 13 residues long. Looked up from germline, CDR1 is MNHEY and CDR2 is SMNVEV (reference sequence). CDR3 bases: TGTGCCAGCAGTCCACAGGGGAACTACGAGCAGTACTTC. Its protein is CASSPQGNYEQYF.